This section outlines one T cell receptor beta chain sequence together with its context. Its antigen is not identified. Trimming removed 2 bases from V and 0 bases from J, with 7 bases in between. Germline CDR1 is SGDLS and CDR2 is YYNGEE. The CDR3 spans 14 residues. The sample's treatment: oral pan-JAK inhibitor, 5-10 mg twice daily. Collected material from alopecia areata patients comprised lesional scalp punch biopsies and peripheral blood. The data were taken from a study of CD8+ T cells in alopecia areata. Findings and limits, study-wide: Lesional scalp displayed greater clonality than normal scalp, most notably in alopecia totalis/universalis. A single nonresponder leaves the baseline CD8+ expansion link to response uncertain.

cDNA serving as the sequencing template came from extracted, reverse transcribed RNA. Profiled with immunoSEQ multiplex PCR; TCRdb holds only in-frame clones, not every one. The table lists about 210,000 clones, about 64% of them singletons. The sequenced sample was CD4+ T cells sorted from blood, obtained at week 4, from a patient treated with tofacitinib. The chain joins TRBV9 to TRBJ2-3; TRBD1 is a possible D gene (5 bases). This TCR was sampled from a human donor with alopecia areata. In nucleotides, the CDR3 is TGTGCCAGCAGCGTCAGGGTTAGCACAGATACGCAGTATTTT. Its translation is CASSVRVSTDTQYF. The variable domain in full, with the rest retrieved from reference TRBV9 and TRBJ2-3, is DSGVTQTPKHLITATGQRVTLRCSPRSGDLSVYWYQQSLDQGLQFLIQYYNGEERAKGNILERFSAQQFPDLHSELNLSSLELGDSALYFCASSVRVSTDTQYFGPGTRLTVL.